Following are 27 T cell receptor beta chains from one sample sequenced in a study of vaccination effects on CD4 cells after COVID-19. Clones were read by immunoSEQ multiplex PCR, and TCRdb kept only the in-frame ones, dropping some. The table shows 14,000 or so clones, with around three quarters occurring only once. Antigens for these TCRs are unknown. Peptide-pool stimulation followed by sequencing identified expanded antigen-specific CD4+ clonotypes in the ViraFEST assay. The culture ran for approximately 9 days before CD4+ T cells were isolated. Their SARS-CoV-2 infection, verified by PCR, occurred between March and December 2020. The participants, recipients of two vaccine doses, got either BNT162b2 or mRNA-1273. This sample comprised CD4+ T cells from PBMCs cultured with HCoV-NL63 spike peptides, obtained after COVID-19 vaccination. The receptors were gathered from a human donor who had a prior SARS-CoV-2 infection.

The chain recombines TRBV3-1 (or the pseudogene TRBV3-2) with TRBJ1-2; D uncertain. The CDR3 covers 11 residues. From germline, CDR1 is LGHDT and CDR2 YNNKEL (reference sequence). V shed 3 bases and J shed 8 bases, with 7 bases lying between them. In DNA, the CDR3 is TGTGCCAGCAGCCAGATTGGGGGCTACACCTTC. Translated: CASSQIGGYTF.

The rearrangement links TRBV27 to TRBJ2-7; D might be TRBD2 (6 bases). Germline V gene data show CDR1 as MNHEY and CDR2 as SMNVEV (reference sequence). V lost 4 bases, J lost 0 bases, and 16 bases lay in between. The CDR3 has 16 residues. CDR3 sequence reads: CASSSKLATSSYEQYF. The CDR3 region has the DNA TGTGCCAGCAGTTCAAAGCTAGCGACGAGCTCCTACGAGCAGTACTTC.

The chain links TRBV20-1 to TRBJ2-7, with D unresolved. Germline CDR1 is DFQATT and CDR2 is SNEGSKA (reference sequence). The CDR3 length is 11 residues. V lost 3 bases and J 4 bases, leaving 7 bases between the germline ends. CDR3 DNA: TGCAGTGCTAGCTCCGATTACGAGCAGTACTTC. It encodes CSASSDYEQYF.

The chain couples TRBV5-6 to TRBJ1-5, with a possible D match to TRBD1 (6 bases). The CDR3 is 15 residues long. Germline-derived CDR1 and CDR2 are SGHDT and YYEEEE. V was shortened by 1 base and J by 6 bases, with 14 bases between the two germline ends. The CDR3 DNA sequence: TGTGCCAGCAGCTTGAGGGGGGGCCTAGGTCAGCCCCAGCATTTT. It yields the protein CASSLRGGLGQPQHF.

The chain links TRBV4-2 to TRBJ2-1, with D perhaps assigned TRBD1 or TRBD2 (6 bases each). Trimming pared 0 bases from V and 12 bases from J, leaving 21 bases between. The CDR3 runs 16 residues. CDR1 is LGHNA, CDR2 YNFKEQ, per germline. CDR3 sequence (DNA): TGTGCCAGCAGCCAAGATCGAGAACGGGGGCGTACTGGGCAGTTCTTC. This sequence encodes CASSQDRERGRTGQFF.

This chain links TRBV5-1 with TRBJ2-5, with 9 nucleotides matching TRBD2. CDR1 and CDR2 from the germline V gene are SGHRS and YFSETQ. This CDR3 contains 15 residues. V shed 4 bases, J shed 2 bases, and the junction held 6 bases outside the gene matches. This chain's CDR3 is CASSLSSGTQETQYF. The CDR3 bases are TGCGCCAGCAGCCTGTCTAGCGGGACTCAAGAGACCCAGTACTTC.

The chain uses TRBV7-9 and TRBJ1-4; D is ambiguous. The CDR3 length is 14 residues. Trimming took off 1 base at V and 4 bases at J, with 7 bases between the two ends. CDR1 and CDR2 (germline): SEHNR, FQNEAQ (reference sequence). DNA for the CDR3: TGTGCCAGCAGCTTAGGTGGCCTTAATGAAAAACTGTTTTTT. Protein product: CASSLGGLNEKLFF. The complete variable domain, with remaining parts taken from reference TRBV7-9 and TRBJ1-4, reads DTGVSQNPRHKITKRGQNVTFRCDPISEHNRLYWYRQTLGQGPEFLTYFQNEAQLEKSRLLSDRFSAERPKGSFSTLEIQRTEQGDSAMYLCASSLGGLNEKLFFGSGTQLSVL.

This chain's CDR3 is CASSYSTAGVTEAFF. The DNA for the CDR3 is TGTGCCAGCAGTTACTCGACGGCAGGGGTTACTGAAGCTTTCTTT. The V call is TRBV6-5, the J call TRBJ1-1; D is possibly TRBD1 (6 bases). The CDR3 totals 15 residues. Germline CDR1 reads MNHEY; CDR2 reads SVGAGI. Trimming pared 0 bases from V and 5 bases from J, leaving 13 bases between.

In its sample, this clone is medium-sized (0.01 to 0.1%). This chain links TRBV7-2 with TRBJ2-3; 7 positions match TRBD2. After removal of 5 bases from V and 4 bases from J, the junction contained 12 bases not matched to a gene. Looked up from germline, CDR1 is SGHTA and CDR2 is FQGNSA. The CDR3 consists of 16 residues. CDR3 residues: CASSQRGGSIPDTQYF. The CDR3, as DNA: TGTGCCAGCAGCCAGAGGGGCGGGAGTATCCCAGATACGCAGTATTTT.

This chain uses TRBV7-9 with TRBJ2-7; a weak D match, TRBD2 (6 bases). The CDR3 contains 14 residues. The ends were cut back, 2 bases at V and 6 bases at J, with 14 bases in the middle. Germline V gene data show CDR1 as SEHNR and CDR2 as FQNEAQ (reference sequence). The CDR3 sequence is CASSLIGTASEQYF. The CDR3 nucleotides are TGTGCCAGCAGCTTAATTGGGACTGCTAGCGAGCAGTACTTC.

The chain is built from TRBV6-2 or TRBV6-3 and TRBJ2-1; 7 nucleotides match TRBD2. The CDR3 spans 16 residues. V trimming: 2 bases; J trimming: 7 bases; junction bases outside the gene matches: 11. The V gene's germline CDR1 is MNHEY and CDR2 SVGEGT. CDR3 DNA sequence: TGTGCCAGCAGTTACGGCGGGAGTGGTCCTGGGAATGAGCAGTTCTTC. Its protein product is CASSYGGSGPGNEQFF.

V and J are TRBV6-6 and TRBJ2-3; 12 bases are a match to TRBD2. J gave up 3 bases and V 7 bases, and 11 bases lay outside the gene matches. From germline, CDR1 is MNHNY and CDR2 SVGAGI (reference sequence). The CDR3 covers 17 residues. The DNA of the CDR3 is TGTGCCAGCATTCGGCTAGCGGGGGGGCTTGGTACAGATACGCAGTATTTT. Translating gives CASIRLAGGLGTDTQYF.

The chain recombines TRBV3-1 (or the pseudogene TRBV3-2) with TRBJ2-2; 10 positions match TRBD2. The CDR3 length is 14 residues. The germline V gene has CDR1 LGHDT and CDR2 YNNKEL (reference sequence). V lost 3 bases, J lost 7 bases, and 2 bases stayed unmatched. CDR3 nucleotides: TGTGCCAGCAGCCAGCGGACTAGCGGCGGGGAGCTGTTTTTT. This gives the protein CASSQRTSGGELFF.

Relative to its sample, this clone is large. The CDR3, as DNA: TGTGCCAGCAGCCGTACCGGGACAGGCACAGATACGCAGTATTTT. It is translated as CASSRTGTGTDTQYF. The chain has TRBV3-1 (or the pseudogene TRBV3-2) and TRBJ2-3; 7 nucleotides match TRBD1. J gave up 1 base and V 4 bases, and 5 bases lay outside the gene matches. The CDR3 sequence is 15 residues long. Per the germline V gene, CDR1 is LGHDT and CDR2 is YNNKEL (reference sequence).

The chain has TRBV18 and TRBJ1-5; a possible D gene is TRBD1 (6 bases). This CDR3 has 16 amino acids. V was cut by 2 bases and J by 4 bases, with 15 bases left in between. Looked up from germline, CDR1 is KGHSH and CDR2 is LQKENI. The CDR3, as DNA: TGTGCCAGCTCACCAACACTTAGACAGGAGAATCAGCCCCAGCATTTT. It is translated as CASSPTLRQENQPQHF.

This clone was observed once. The junction shows a germline mismatch at one end, possibly a read error. The chain carries TRBV7-7 and TRBJ2-5, with D hard to call. The germline CDR1 and CDR2 sequences are SSHAT and FNYEAQ (reference sequence). The CDR3 sequence is 14 residues long. The CDR3, as DNA: TGTGCTAGCAGCGCCCACATCACGCAAGAGACCCAGTACTTC. Protein sequence: CASSAHITQETQYF.

CDR3 amino acids: CASSYSGREPDTQYF. DNA for the CDR3: TGTGCCAGCAGTTACTCGGGCAGGGAGCCCGATACGCAGTATTTT. The chain is built from TRBV6-5 and TRBJ2-3, with D possibly being TRBD1 or TRBD2 (5 bases each). The CDR3 loop spans 15 amino acids. Germline V CDR1 and CDR2: MNHEY, SVGAGI. V was trimmed by 0 bases and J by 6 bases, leaving 13 bases between them.

The CDR3 DNA reads as TGTGCCAGCAGTTTATACCCCGTGACAGGGGGCTTCTACGAGCAGTACTTC. It is translated as CASSLYPVTGGFYEQYF. The chain links TRBV27 to TRBJ2-7, with 10 bases fitting TRBD1. J was trimmed by 3 bases and V by 1 base; bases with no gene match: 9. This CDR3 has 17 residues. Germline V gene data show CDR1 as MNHEY and CDR2 as SMNVEV (reference sequence).

This clone occurred once. The chain carries TRBV5-6 and TRBJ1-1; no firm D call. Trimming shortened V by 6 bases and J by 4 bases, and 19 bases separated the two germline ends. Germline CDR1 and CDR2: SGHDT and YYEEEE. This CDR3 comprises 15 residues. The CDR3 loop is CASIRSGWSGTEAFF. The CDR3 nucleotides are TGTGCCAGCATCCGGTCGGGTTGGAGCGGCACTGAAGCTTTCTTT.

V and J are TRBV6-5 and TRBJ2-7, with D tentatively TRBD2 (5 bases). V was trimmed by 7 bases and J by 1 base, leaving 17 bases between them. This CDR3 comprises 15 residues. Per germline, CDR1 MNHEY and CDR2 SVGAGI. The CDR3 DNA reads as TGTGCCAGCAAGTCCATGACGGGATCATCCTACGAGCAGTACTTC. Translation: CASKSMTGSSYEQYF.

The chain employs TRBV7-2 and TRBJ1-1; no firm D call. The CDR3 is 13 residues long. Germline V gene lookup returns CDR1 SGHTA and CDR2 FQGNSA. Trimming shortened V by 3 bases and J by 4 bases, and 9 bases separated the two germline ends. CDR3 residues: CASSFVGFTEAFF. CDR3 in DNA: TGTGCCAGCAGCTTCGTCGGATTCACTGAAGCTTTCTTT.

This chain uses TRBV6-5 with TRBJ2-7; 9 nucleotides agree with TRBD1. Trimming at V came to 0 bases and at J to 4 bases, leaving 7 bases not matched to a gene. Germline assignment: CDR1 MNHEY and CDR2 SVGAGI. The CDR3 has 16 residues. CDR3 region: CASSYSYTGGVYEQYF. The DNA for the CDR3 is TGTGCCAGCAGTTACTCGTACACAGGGGGCGTTTACGAGCAGTACTTC.

The rearrangement links TRBV20-1 to TRBJ1-2; no clear D. CDR1 DFQATT and CDR2 SNEGSKA come from the germline V gene (reference sequence). Trimming cost V 5 bases and J 4 bases, with 8 bases left between them. CDR3 length equals 11 residues. CDR3 protein: CSAWTRYGYTF. The CDR3 nucleotides read TGCAGTGCTTGGACCCGCTATGGCTACACCTTC.

This sequence joins TRBV18 and TRBJ1-2, with unresolved D. Looked up from germline, CDR1 is KGHSH and CDR2 is LQKENI. The V end lost 1 base, the J end lost 7 bases, and 13 bases lay between the germline ends. The CDR3 sequence is 14 residues long. The CDR3 region has the DNA TGTGCCAGCTCACCACTGGGAGGGAGCCGTGGCTACACCTTC. It yields the protein CASSPLGGSRGYTF.

The chain uses TRBV2 and TRBJ2-7; D possibly corresponds to TRBD1 (6 bases). The V gene's germline CDR1 is SNHLY and CDR2 FYNNEI. V lost 4 bases and J 3 bases, leaving 13 bases between the germline ends. The CDR3 runs to 14 residues. CDR3 sequence: CASSGQGPHYEQYF. The CDR3 bases are TGTGCCAGCAGTGGCCAGGGGCCACACTACGAGCAGTACTTC.

This sequence joins TRBV18 and TRBJ1-1, with a tentative D call TRBD1 (6 bases). The V end lost 3 bases, the J end lost 4 bases, and 18 bases lay between the germline ends. The length of the CDR3 is 16 residues. Germline CDR1 KGHSH, CDR2 LQKENI. The CDR3 region is CASSPAGRGRGTEAFF. As DNA, the CDR3 is TGTGCCAGCTCACCTGCAGGGCGGGGGCGAGGCACTGAAGCTTTCTTT.

The table lists this clone with a few counts. This chain links TRBV2 with TRBJ2-7; tentatively, D is TRBD1 (5 bases). This CDR3 has 12 residues. CDR1 is SNHLY and CDR2 is FYNNEI in the germline V gene. The V gene lost 7 bases and the J gene lost 3 bases, with 10 bases spanning the gap. CDR3 sequence reads: CASNQGFYEQYF. CDR3 nucleotides: TGTGCCAGCAACCAGGGATTCTACGAGCAGTACTTC. Supplemented by reference TRBV2 and TRBJ2-7, the full variable domain reads EPEVTQTPSHQVTQMGQEVILRCVPISNHLYFYWYRQILGQKVEFLVSFYNNEISEKSEIFDDQFSVERPDGSNFTLKIRSTKLEDSAMYFCASNQGFYEQYFGPGTRLTVT.